Below, 20 T cell receptor beta chains from the same sample are listed, as sequenced in a study of blood T cells in healthy people across ages. Then a second PCR, running roughly 7 to 11 cycles, was carried out with a sample-barcoded 5' primer and a J-beta primer mix. TCRdb used MiXCR to reprocess the 5' RACE reads, holding one entry per CDR3 protein. The sample yields fewer than 600,000 distinct CDR3 sequences, about 27% seen once. The same sample was also studied in work on T cells of mothers and their children.

The sample taken for sequencing was blood. The source of these receptors is a boy aged 2 to 10 in good health.

V usage is TRBV10-3 and J usage is TRBJ2-4, with 8 bases that match TRBD2. CDR1 and CDR2 (germline): ENHRY, SYGVKD. V gave up 10 bases and J gave up 9 bases; unmatched junction bases: 8. The CDR3 sequence is 12 residues long. CDR3 bases: TGTGCCACGGGAGGGGAGAGAAGCATTCAGTACTTC. Its protein product is CATGGERSIQYF.

This clonotype showed up just a few times. The chain uses TRBV20-1 and TRBJ2-3, with D perhaps TRBD2 (5 bases). This CDR3 has 15 residues. V was cut by 8 bases and J by 0 bases, with 18 bases left in between. Germline CDR1 reads DFQATT; CDR2 reads SNEGSKA (reference sequence). The CDR3 DNA follows: TGCAGTCTAAGACGGCCGGGCGGGAGCACAGATACGCAGTATTTT. Translating it yields CSLRRPGGSTDTQYF.

This clonotype was found a few times. The CDR3 region has the DNA TGTGCCAGCAGCCACTCAGGGGGCGCTGGGGCCAACGTCCTGACTTTC. It yields the protein CASSHSGGAGANVLTF. The chain has TRBV27 and TRBJ2-6; 8 bases line up with TRBD1. Germline loops: CDR1 MNHEY, CDR2 SMNVEV (reference sequence). The V segment lost 6 bases and the J segment 2 bases; nucleotides outside the gene matches: 6. The CDR3 loop spans 16 amino acids.

This clonotype was seen only a few times. The chain joins TRBV20-1 to TRBJ2-5; 12 bases match TRBD2. V lost 5 bases to trimming and J lost 4 bases; unmatched junction nucleotides: 8. Per germline, CDR1 DFQATT and CDR2 SNEGSKA (reference sequence). The CDR3 runs to 15 residues. The CDR3 DNA follows: TGCAGTGCTGATCCTCCGACTAGCGGGAGAGAGACCCAGTACTTC. Translating gives CSADPPTSGRETQYF.

The chain couples TRBV4-3 to TRBJ2-5; 9 bases fit TRBD1. TRBJ2-1 explains the end of the DNA better; the J call may be wrong. CDR3 length: 15 residues. CDR1 and CDR2 from the germline V gene are LGHNA and YSLEER. The CDR3 loop reads CASSLGTGSMSEQFF. The DNA of the CDR3 is TGCGCCAGCAGCCTCGGGACAGGGAGTATGAGCGAGCAGTTCTTC.

This clonotype was counted many times. The genes are TRBV29-1 and TRBJ2-7, with a tentative D call TRBD2 (6 bases). Trimming removed 4 bases at V and 4 bases at J, with 11 bases between. This CDR3 spans 12 amino acids. The germline V gene encodes CDR1 SQVTM and CDR2 ANQGSEA. CDR3 region: CSVGGLSYEQYF. CDR3 coding DNA: TGCAGCGTTGGAGGACTATCTTACGAGCAGTACTTC.

This rearrangement joins TRBV20-1 to TRBJ1-2; perhaps TRBD1 as D (5 bases). The germline V gene encodes CDR1 DFQATT and CDR2 SNEGSKA (reference sequence). The CDR3 covers 12 residues. Trimming took 3 bases from V and 5 from J, leaving 10 bases between them. This chain's CDR3 is CSASWDVYGYTF. Written as DNA, the CDR3 is TGCAGTGCTAGTTGGGACGTATATGGCTACACCTTC.

The V call is TRBV29-1, the J call TRBJ2-1, with TRBD1 identical over 7 bases. The end of the DNA fits TRBJ2-7 better, so the J call may be wrong. The germline V gene encodes CDR1 SQVTM and CDR2 ANQGSEA. This CDR3 has 11 residues. Here the CDR3 DNA reads TGCAGCGTCGGACAGGCCTACGAGCAGTACTTC. The encoded protein is CSVGQAYEQYF.

The chain couples TRBV29-1 to TRBJ1-2; D possibly corresponds to TRBD1 (5 bases). The CDR3 contains 13 residues. The V gene's germline CDR1 is SQVTM and CDR2 ANQGSEA. V was cut by 4 bases and J by 5 bases, with 14 bases left in between. CDR3 in amino acids: CSVATEEVYGYTF. The CDR3 bases are TGCAGCGTTGCGACAGAAGAAGTTTATGGCTACACCTTC.

The chain uses TRBV4-3 and TRBJ1-6, with TRBD1 matching over 10 bases. This CDR3 has 18 amino acids. The trim removed 2 bases at V and 8 bases at J, leaving 12 bases unmatched. CDR1 LGHNA and CDR2 YSLEER come from the germline V gene. DNA for the CDR3: TGCGCCAGCAGCCAACAACCTCCGGGACAGGGGAGGGATTCACCCCTCCACTTT. The encoded protein is CASSQQPPGQGRDSPLHF.

The rearrangement links TRBV3-1 to TRBJ1-2; D might be TRBD1 (6 bases). The CDR3 spans 15 residues. Trimming cost V 1 base and J 5 bases, with 14 bases left between them. Germline lookup yields CDR1 LGHDT and CDR2 YNNKEL (reference sequence). The CDR3 region is CASSQGGRGRYGYTF. CDR3 DNA: TGTGCCAGCAGCCAAGGCGGCAGGGGTCGGTATGGCTACACCTTC.

On this clonotype itself: No DNA is shown, since the ends of the CDR3 on it are uncertain; the CDR3 is the one TCRdb lists. This chain joins TRBV20-1 and TRBJ2-2; the table gives TRBD2 as D, unverified against the DNA. The CDR3 totals 14 residues, both ends included. Germline CDR1 reads DFQATT; CDR2 reads SNEGSKA (reference sequence). This CDR3 is CSAKVAGGTGEPFF.

This clonotype was detected only a few times. The chain has TRBV27 and TRBJ1-2, with 8 bases aligning to TRBD1. Germline CDR1 MNHEY, CDR2 SMNVEV (reference sequence). The CDR3 covers 13 residues. The trim removed 6 bases at V and 5 bases at J, leaving 5 bases unmatched. The CDR3 DNA is TGTGCCAGCAGGACAGGGGTTAGGTATGGCTACACCTTC. It specifies CASRTGVRYGYTF.

This clonotype was seen more than once but under ten times. This chain connects TRBV7-2 to TRBJ2-3; a weak D match, TRBD2 (5 bases). V was shortened by 8 bases and J by 2 bases, with 14 bases between the two germline ends. The germline gives CDR1 SGHTA, CDR2 FQGNSA. The CDR3 loop spans 14 amino acids. The CDR3 region is CASGRGSSTDTQYF. For the CDR3, the DNA is TGTGCCAGCGGTAGAGGGTCTTCCACAGATACGCAGTATTTT.

The genes are TRBV27 and TRBJ2-1, with 9 bases lining up with TRBD2. Germline V gene data show CDR1 as MNHEY and CDR2 as SMNVEV (reference sequence). CDR3 length: 15 amino acids. The ends lost 0 bases at V and 6 bases at J; junction bases unmatched: 3. The CDR3 nucleotides read TGTGCCAGCAGTTTATCTGGCGGGAGGGCCAATGAGCAGTTCTTC. As protein: CASSLSGGRANEQFF.

Many counts were recorded for this clonotype. The J gene is TRBJ1-4, the V gene TRBV7-9; D is uncertain. Trimming shortened V by 2 bases and J by 5 bases, and 12 bases separated the two germline ends. This CDR3 comprises 15 residues. Germline V gives CDR1 SEHNR, CDR2 FQNEAQ (reference sequence). In DNA form, the CDR3 reads TGTGCCAGCAGCTTAACATCCCTGGTCAATGAAAAACTGTTTTTT. This sequence encodes CASSLTSLVNEKLFF.

This clonotype has only a few counts. J is TRBJ2-4 and V is TRBV6-2 or TRBV6-3; the match to TRBD1 covers 7 bases. With V trimmed by 0 bases and J by 0 bases, 2 bases remained unmatched. The CDR3 has 16 residues. Germline V lookup: CDR1 MNHEY, CDR2 SVGEGT. The chain's CDR3 is CASSYSGQLAKNIQYF. CDR3 nucleotides: TGTGCCAGCAGTTACTCGGGACAGTTAGCCAAAAACATTCAGTACTTC.

Only a few counts were recorded for this clonotype. For the CDR3, the DNA is TGCGCCAGCAGCCACGGACTAGCGGACGGGGAGCTGTTTTTT. Translating it yields CASSHGLADGELFF. The rearrangement uses TRBV4-3 and TRBJ2-2; 10 bases fit TRBD2. The CDR3 sequence is 14 residues long. Per germline, CDR1 LGHNA and CDR2 YSLEER. V shed 3 bases and J 7 bases; nucleotides not matched to a gene: 2.

This chain uses TRBV20-1 with TRBJ2-7; 7 positions agree with TRBD1. CDR1 and CDR2 (germline): DFQATT, SNEGSKA (reference sequence). The ends lost 5 bases at V and 4 bases at J; junction bases unmatched: 8. This CDR3 has 13 amino acids. The CDR3 region has the DNA TGCAGTGCTCTCCCAGACAGGGCTTACGAGCAGTACTTC. Its translation: CSALPDRAYEQYF.

V and J are TRBV5-1 and TRBJ2-5; D gene ambiguous. Germline lookup yields CDR1 SGHRS and CDR2 YFSETQ. This CDR3 has 12 residues. Trimming stripped 5 bases from V and 4 bases from J, with 9 bases between. CDR3 nucleotide sequence: TGCGCCAGCAGGGCAGCTCGAGAGACCCAGTACTTC. The encoded protein is CASRAARETQYF.